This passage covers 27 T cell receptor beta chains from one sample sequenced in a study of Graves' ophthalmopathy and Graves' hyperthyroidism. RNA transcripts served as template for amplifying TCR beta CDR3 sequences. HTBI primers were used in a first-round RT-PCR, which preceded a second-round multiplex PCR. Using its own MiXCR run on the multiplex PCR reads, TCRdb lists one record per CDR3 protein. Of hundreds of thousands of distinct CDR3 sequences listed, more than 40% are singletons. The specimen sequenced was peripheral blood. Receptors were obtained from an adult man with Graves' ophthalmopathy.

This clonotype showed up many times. The CDR3 DNA follows: TGCGCCAGCAGCATCGACAGGGGTTCACCCCTCCACTTT. This codes for CASSIDRGSPLHF. The chain links TRBV5-1 to TRBJ1-6; 8 bases align to TRBD1. Germline V lookup: CDR1 SGHRS, CDR2 YFSETQ. The CDR3 contains 13 residues. V lost 4 bases to trimming and J lost 9 bases; unmatched junction nucleotides: 3.

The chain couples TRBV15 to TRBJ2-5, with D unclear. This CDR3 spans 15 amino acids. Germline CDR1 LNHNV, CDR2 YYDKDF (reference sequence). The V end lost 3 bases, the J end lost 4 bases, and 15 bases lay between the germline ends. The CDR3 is CATSSPRAALETQYF. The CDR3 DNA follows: TGTGCCACCAGCAGCCCCCGGGCCGCGCTAGAGACCCAGTACTTC.

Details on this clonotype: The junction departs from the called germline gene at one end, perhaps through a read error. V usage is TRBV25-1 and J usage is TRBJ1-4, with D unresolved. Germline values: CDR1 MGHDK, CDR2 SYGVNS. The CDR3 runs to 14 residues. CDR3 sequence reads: CTSRDRTVNEKLFF. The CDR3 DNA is TGTACCAGCAGAGATCGTACGGTTAATGAAAAACTGTTTTTT.

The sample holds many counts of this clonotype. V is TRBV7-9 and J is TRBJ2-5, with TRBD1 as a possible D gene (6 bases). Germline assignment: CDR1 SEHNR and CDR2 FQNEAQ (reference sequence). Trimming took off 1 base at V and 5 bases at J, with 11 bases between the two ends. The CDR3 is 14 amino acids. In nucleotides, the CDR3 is TGTGCCAGCAGCTTAGTTTCAGGGGACGAGACCCAGTACTTC. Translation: CASSLVSGDETQYF.

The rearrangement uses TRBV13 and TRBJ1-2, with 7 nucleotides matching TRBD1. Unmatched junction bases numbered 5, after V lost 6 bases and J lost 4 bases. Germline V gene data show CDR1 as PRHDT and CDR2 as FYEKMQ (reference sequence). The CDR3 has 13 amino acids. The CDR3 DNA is TGTGCCAGCAGAACGGGACAGATCTATGGCTACACCTTC. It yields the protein CASRTGQIYGYTF. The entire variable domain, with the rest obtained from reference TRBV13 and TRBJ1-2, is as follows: AAGVIQSPRHLIKEKRETATLKCYPIPRHDTVYWYQQGPGQDPQFLISFYEKMQSDKGSIPDRFSAQQFSDYHSELNMSSLELGDSALYFCASRTGQIYGYTFGSGTRLTVV.

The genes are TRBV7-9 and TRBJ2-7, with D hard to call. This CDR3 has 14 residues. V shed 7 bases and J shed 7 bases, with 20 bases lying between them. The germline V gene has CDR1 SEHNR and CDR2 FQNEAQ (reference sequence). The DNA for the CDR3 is TGTGCCAGCACCAAGGATATTCTCCCCAATGAGCAGTACTTC. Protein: CASTKDILPNEQYF.

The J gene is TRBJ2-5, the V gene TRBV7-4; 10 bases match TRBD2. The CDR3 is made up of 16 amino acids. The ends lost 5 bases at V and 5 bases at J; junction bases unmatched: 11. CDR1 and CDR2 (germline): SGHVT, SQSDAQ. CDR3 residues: CASSQDTSGVDETQYF. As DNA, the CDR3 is TGTGCCAGCAGCCAAGATACTAGCGGGGTGGACGAGACCCAGTACTTC.

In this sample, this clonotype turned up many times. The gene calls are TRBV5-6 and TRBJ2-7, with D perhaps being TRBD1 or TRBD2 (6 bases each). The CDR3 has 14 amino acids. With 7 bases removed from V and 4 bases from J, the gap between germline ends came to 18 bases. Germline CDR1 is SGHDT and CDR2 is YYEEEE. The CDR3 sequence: CASSLGGGRYEQYF. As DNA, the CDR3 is TGTGCCAGCTCCCTCGGTGGGGGGCGATACGAGCAGTACTTC.

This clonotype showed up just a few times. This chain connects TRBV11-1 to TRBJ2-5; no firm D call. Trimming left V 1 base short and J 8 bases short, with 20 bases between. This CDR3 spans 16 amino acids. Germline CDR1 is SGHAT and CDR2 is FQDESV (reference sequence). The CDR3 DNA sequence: TGTGCCAGCAGCTTAGAGTATCGGACCCACGGAACTACCCAGTACTTC. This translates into CASSLEYRTHGTTQYF.

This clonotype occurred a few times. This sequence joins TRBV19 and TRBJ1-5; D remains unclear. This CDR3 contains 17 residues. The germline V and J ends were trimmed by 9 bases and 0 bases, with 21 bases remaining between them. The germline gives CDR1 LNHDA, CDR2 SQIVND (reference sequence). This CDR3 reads CASRLTAYQYSNQPQHF. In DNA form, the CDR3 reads TGTGCCAGCAGACTGACCGCGTACCAATATAGCAATCAGCCCCAGCATTTT.

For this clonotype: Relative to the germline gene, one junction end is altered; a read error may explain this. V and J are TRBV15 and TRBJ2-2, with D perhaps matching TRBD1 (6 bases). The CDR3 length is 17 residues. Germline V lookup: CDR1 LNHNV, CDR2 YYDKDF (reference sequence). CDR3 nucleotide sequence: TGTGCCACCAGCAGAGGTTGGGACGGGGACAACACCGGGGAGCTGTTTTTC. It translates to CATSRGWDGDNTGELFF.

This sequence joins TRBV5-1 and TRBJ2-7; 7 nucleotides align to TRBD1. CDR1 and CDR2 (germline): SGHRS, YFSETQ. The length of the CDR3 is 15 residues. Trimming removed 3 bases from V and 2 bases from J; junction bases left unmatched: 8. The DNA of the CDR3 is TGCGCCAGCAGCTGGGGCGGGCAGGGGGCCTACGAGCAGTACTTC. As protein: CASSWGGQGAYEQYF.

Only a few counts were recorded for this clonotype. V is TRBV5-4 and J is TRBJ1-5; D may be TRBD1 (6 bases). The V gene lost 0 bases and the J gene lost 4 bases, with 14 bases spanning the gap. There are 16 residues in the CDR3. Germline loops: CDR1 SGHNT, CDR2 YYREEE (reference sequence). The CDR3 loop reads CASSLGPGERNQPQHF. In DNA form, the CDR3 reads TGTGCCAGCAGCTTGGGGCCAGGGGAGAGGAATCAGCCCCAGCATTTT.

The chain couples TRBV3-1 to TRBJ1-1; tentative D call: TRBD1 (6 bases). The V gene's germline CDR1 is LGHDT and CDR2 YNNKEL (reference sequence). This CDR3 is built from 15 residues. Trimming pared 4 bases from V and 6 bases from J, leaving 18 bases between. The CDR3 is CASSLTRARGPEAFF. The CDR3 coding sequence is TGTGCCAGCAGCCTCACAAGGGCCAGGGGTCCTGAAGCTTTCTTT.

CDR3 loop: CASSFADRDLETQYF. CDR3 coding DNA: TGTGCCAGCAGCTTCGCGGACAGGGATTTAGAGACCCAGTACTTC. The chain employs TRBV7-2 and TRBJ2-5, with 8 bases identical to TRBD1. This CDR3 spans 15 amino acids. Germline CDR1 SGHTA, CDR2 FQGNSA. The junction had 7 bases not matched to a gene; V was cut back by 3 bases and J by 4 bases. Combining the CDR3 with reference TRBV7-2 and TRBJ2-5 gives the whole variable domain GAGVSQSPSNKVTEKGKDVELRCDPISGHTALYWYRQSLGQGLEFLIYFQGNSAPDKSGLPSDRFSAERTGGSVSTLTIQRTQQEDSAVYLCASSFADRDLETQYFGPGTRLLVL.

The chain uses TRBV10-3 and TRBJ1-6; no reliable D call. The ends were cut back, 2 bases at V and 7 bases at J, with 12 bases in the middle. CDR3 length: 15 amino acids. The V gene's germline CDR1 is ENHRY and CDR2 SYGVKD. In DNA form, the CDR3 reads TGTGCCATCAGTGAGGATGAGGGCGGCAATTCACCCCTCCACTTT. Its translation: CAISEDEGGNSPLHF.

CDR3 nucleotide sequence: TGTGCCATCAGTGAGGGGGCCCAGGGAGCCTCACCCCTCCACTTT. This codes for CAISEGAQGASPLHF. The V and J genes are TRBV10-3 and TRBJ1-6, with D possibly being TRBD1 (5 bases). Trimming left V 2 bases short and J 10 bases short, with 15 bases between. The CDR3 extends over 15 amino acids. Per germline, CDR1 ENHRY and CDR2 SYGVKD.

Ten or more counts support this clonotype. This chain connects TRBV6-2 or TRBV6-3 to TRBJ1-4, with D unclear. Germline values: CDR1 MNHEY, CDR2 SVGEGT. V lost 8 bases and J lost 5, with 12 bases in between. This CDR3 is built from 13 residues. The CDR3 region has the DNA TGTGCCAGCCGACGGACCCTGAATGAAAAACTGTTTTTT. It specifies CASRRTLNEKLFF.

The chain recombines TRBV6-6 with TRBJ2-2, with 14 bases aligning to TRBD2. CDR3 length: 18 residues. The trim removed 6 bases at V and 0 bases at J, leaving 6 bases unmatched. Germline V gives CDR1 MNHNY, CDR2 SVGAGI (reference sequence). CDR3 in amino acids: CASSRGLAGVTNTGELFF. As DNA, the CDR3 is TGTGCCAGCAGCAGGGGACTAGCGGGGGTAACGAACACCGGGGAGCTGTTTTTT.

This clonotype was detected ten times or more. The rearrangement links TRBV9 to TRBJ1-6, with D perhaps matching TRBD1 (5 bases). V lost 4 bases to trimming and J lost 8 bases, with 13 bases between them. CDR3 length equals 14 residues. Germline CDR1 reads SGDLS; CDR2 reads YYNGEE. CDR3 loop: CASSQDRRDSPLHF. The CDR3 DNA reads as TGTGCCAGCAGCCAAGACAGACGGGATTCACCCCTCCACTTT.

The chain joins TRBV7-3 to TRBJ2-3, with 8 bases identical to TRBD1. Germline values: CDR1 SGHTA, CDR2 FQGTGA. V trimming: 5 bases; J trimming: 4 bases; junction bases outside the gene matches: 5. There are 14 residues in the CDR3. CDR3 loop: CASSRTGISDTQYF. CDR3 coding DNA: TGTGCCAGCAGCAGGACAGGGATCTCAGATACGCAGTATTTT.

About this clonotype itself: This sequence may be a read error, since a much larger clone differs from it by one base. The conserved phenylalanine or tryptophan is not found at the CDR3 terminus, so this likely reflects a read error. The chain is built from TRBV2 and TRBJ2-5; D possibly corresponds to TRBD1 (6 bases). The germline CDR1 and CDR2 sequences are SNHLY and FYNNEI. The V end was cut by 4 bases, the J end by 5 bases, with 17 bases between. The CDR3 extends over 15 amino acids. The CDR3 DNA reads TGTGCCAGCAGTGGTGGGACACCGGTTTTTGAGACCCAGTACCTC. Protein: CASSGGTPVFETQYL.

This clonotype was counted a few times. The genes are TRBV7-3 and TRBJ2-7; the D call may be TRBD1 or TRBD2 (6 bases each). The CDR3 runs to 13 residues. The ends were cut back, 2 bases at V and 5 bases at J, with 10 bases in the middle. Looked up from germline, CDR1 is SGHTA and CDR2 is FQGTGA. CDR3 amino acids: CASSLFGGHEQYF. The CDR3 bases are TGTGCCAGCAGCTTATTCGGGGGCCACGAGCAGTACTTC. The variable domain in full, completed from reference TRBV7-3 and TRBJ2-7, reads GAGVSQTPSNKVTEKGKYVELRCDPISGHTALYWYRQSLGQGPEFLIYFQGTGAADDSGLPNDRFFAVRPEGSVSTLKIQRTERGDSAVYLCASSLFGGHEQYFGPGTRLTVT.

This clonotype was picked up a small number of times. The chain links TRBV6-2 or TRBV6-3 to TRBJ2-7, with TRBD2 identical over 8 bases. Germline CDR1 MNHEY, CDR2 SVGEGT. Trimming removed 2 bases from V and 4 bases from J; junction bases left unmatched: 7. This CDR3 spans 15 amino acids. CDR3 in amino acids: CASSYEDGGRYEQYF. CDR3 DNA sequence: TGTGCCAGCAGTTACGAGGATGGCGGGAGGTACGAGCAGTACTTC.

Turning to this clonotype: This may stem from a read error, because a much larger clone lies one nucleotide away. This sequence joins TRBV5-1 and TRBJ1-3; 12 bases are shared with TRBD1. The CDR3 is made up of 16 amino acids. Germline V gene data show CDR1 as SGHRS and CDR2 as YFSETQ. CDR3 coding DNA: TGCGCCAGCAGCGGGACAGGGGGCGCGGGAGCAAACACCATATGTTTT. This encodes CASSGTGGAGANTICF. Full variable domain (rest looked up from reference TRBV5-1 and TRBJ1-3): KAGVTQTPRYLIKTRGQQVTLSCSPISGHRSVSWYQQTPGQGLQFLFEYFSETQRNKGNFPGRFSGRQFSNSRSEMNVSTLELGDSALYLCASSGTGGAGANTICFGEGSWLTVV.

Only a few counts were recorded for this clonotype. The CDR3, as DNA: TGTGCCAGCAGCTTGTTAGAAGGCGAATACACCGGGGAGCTGTTTTTT. It encodes CASSLLEGEYTGELFF. This chain connects TRBV5-6 to TRBJ2-2; D is undetermined. The CDR3 length is 16 residues. Looked up from germline, CDR1 is SGHDT and CDR2 is YYEEEE. V lost 1 base to trimming and J lost 3 bases, with 13 bases between them.

The CDR3, as DNA: TGTGCCACCAGTGTAGGCAGCCAAGAGACCCAGTACTTC. It codes for CATSVGSQETQYF. The chain has TRBV24-1 and TRBJ2-5; D call uncertain. The length of the CDR3 is 13 residues. Germline values: CDR1 KGHDR, CDR2 SFDVKD. V was cut by 5 bases and J by 1 base, with 7 bases left in between.